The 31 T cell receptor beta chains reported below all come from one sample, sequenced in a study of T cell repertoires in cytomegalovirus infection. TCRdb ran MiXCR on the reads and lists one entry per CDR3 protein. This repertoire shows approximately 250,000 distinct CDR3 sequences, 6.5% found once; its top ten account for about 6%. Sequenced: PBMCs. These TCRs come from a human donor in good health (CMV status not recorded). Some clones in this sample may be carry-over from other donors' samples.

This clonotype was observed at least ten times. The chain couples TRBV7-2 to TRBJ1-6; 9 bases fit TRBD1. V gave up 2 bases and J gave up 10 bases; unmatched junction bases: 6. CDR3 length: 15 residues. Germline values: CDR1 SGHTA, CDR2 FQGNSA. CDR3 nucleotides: TGTGCCAGCAGCTTAAACCGGGACAGGGAATCACCCCTCCACTTT. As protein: CASSLNRDRESPLHF.

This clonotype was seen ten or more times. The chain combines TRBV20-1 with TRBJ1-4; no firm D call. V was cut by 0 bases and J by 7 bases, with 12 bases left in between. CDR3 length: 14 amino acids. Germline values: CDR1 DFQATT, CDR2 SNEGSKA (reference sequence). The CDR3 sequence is CSARDRLAGEKLFF. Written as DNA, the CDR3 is TGCAGTGCTAGAGACAGGTTAGCTGGTGAAAAACTGTTTTTT.

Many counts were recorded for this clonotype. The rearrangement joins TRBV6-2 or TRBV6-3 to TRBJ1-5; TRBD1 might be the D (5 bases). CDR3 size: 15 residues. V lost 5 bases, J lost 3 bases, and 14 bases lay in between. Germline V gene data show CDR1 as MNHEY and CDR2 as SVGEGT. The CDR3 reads CASSDGGKDNQPQHF. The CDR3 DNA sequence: TGTGCCAGCAGTGATGGGGGGAAAGACAATCAGCCCCAGCATTTT.

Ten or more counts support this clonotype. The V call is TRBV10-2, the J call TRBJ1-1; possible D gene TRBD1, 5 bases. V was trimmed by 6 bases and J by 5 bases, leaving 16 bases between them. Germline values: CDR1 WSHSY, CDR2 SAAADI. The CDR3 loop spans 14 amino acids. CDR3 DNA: TGCGCCAGCAGGGAAGCAGGGACGGGGACTGAAGCTTTCTTT. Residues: CASREAGTGTEAFF.

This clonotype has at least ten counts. CDR3 coding DNA: TGTGCCAGCAGCTTAGTGCGGAGCGACCCTTACGAGCAGTACTTC. Encoded protein: CASSLVRSDPYEQYF. The V call is TRBV13, the J call TRBJ2-7, with D hard to call. Germline CDR1 reads PRHDT; CDR2 reads FYEKMQ (reference sequence). Trimming took off 1 base at V and 4 bases at J, with 14 bases between the two ends. The CDR3 is 15 residues long.

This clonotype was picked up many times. CDR3 loop: CASKPGYYEQYF. The DNA for the CDR3 is TGTGCCAGCAAGCCGGGATACTACGAGCAGTACTTC. The genes are TRBV2 and TRBJ2-7, with D perhaps TRBD2 (5 bases). The germline V gene encodes CDR1 SNHLY and CDR2 FYNNEI. This CDR3 contains 12 residues. Trimming removed 7 bases at V and 3 bases at J, with 10 bases between.

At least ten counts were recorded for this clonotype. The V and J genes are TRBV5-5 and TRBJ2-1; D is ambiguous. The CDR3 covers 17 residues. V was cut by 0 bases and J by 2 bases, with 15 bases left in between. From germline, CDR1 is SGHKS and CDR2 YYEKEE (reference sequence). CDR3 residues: CASSLGLGSPPYNEQFF. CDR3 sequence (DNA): TGTGCCAGCAGCTTGGGTCTTGGCAGCCCCCCCTACAATGAGCAGTTCTTC.

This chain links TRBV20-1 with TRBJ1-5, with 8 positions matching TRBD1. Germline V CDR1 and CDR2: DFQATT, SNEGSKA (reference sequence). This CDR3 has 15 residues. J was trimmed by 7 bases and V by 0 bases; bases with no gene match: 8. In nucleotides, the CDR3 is TGCAGTGCTAGAGAGGGTTCAGGGGGCTACCAGCCCCAGCATTTT. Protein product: CSAREGSGGYQPQHF.

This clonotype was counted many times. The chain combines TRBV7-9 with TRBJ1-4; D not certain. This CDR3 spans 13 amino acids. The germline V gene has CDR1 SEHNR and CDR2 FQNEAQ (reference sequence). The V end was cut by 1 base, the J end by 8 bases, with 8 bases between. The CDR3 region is CASSLGKQEKLFF. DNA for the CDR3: TGTGCCAGCAGCTTAGGAAAACAGGAAAAACTGTTTTTT.

For the CDR3, the DNA is TGCAGTGCCATTGGGCTCTACAATGAGCAGTTCTTC. This sequence encodes CSAIGLYNEQFF. The rearrangement joins TRBV20-1 to TRBJ2-1; D uncertain. Looked up from germline, CDR1 is DFQATT and CDR2 is SNEGSKA (reference sequence). CDR3 length: 12 amino acids. The V and J ends lost 6 bases and 3 bases respectively, with 9 bases between them.

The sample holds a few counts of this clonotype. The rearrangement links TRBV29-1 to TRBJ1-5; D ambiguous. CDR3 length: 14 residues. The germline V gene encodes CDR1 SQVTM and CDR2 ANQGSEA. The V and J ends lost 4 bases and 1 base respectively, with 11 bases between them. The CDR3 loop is CSVGVFGSNQPQHF. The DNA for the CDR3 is TGCAGCGTTGGGGTCTTTGGGAGCAATCAGCCCCAGCATTTT.

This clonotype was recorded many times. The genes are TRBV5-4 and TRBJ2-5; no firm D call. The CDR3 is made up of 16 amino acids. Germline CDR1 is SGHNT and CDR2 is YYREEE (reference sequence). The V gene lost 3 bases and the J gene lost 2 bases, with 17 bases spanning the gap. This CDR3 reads CASSSKTQALQETQYF. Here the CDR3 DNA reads TGTGCCAGCAGCTCAAAAACGCAGGCGCTTCAAGAGACCCAGTACTTC.

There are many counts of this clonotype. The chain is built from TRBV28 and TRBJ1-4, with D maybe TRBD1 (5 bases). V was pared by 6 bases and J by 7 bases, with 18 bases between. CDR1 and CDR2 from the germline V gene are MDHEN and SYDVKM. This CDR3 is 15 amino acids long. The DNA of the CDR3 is TGTGCCAGCAGCTATCTCGGGGGGGGAGCTGAAAAACTGTTTTTT. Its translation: CASSYLGGGAEKLFF.

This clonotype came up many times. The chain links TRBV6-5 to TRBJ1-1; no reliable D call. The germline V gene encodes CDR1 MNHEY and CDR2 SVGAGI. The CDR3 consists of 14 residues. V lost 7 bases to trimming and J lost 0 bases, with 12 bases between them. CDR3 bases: TGTGCCAGCACCACCCTTGACCTGAACACTGAAGCTTTCTTT. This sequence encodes CASTTLDLNTEAFF.

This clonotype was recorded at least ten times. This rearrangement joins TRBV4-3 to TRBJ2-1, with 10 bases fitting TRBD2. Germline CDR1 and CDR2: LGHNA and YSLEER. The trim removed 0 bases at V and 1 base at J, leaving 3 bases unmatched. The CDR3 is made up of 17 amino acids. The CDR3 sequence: CASSQDKRGGSYNEQFF. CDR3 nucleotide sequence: TGCGCCAGCAGCCAAGATAAGCGGGGGGGATCCTACAATGAGCAGTTCTTC.

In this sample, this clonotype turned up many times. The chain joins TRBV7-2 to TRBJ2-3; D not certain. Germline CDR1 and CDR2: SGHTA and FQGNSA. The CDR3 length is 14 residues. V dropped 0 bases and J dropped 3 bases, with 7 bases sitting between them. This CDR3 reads CASSLAIRTDTQYF. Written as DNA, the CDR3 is TGTGCCAGCAGCTTAGCGATACGTACAGATACGCAGTATTTT.

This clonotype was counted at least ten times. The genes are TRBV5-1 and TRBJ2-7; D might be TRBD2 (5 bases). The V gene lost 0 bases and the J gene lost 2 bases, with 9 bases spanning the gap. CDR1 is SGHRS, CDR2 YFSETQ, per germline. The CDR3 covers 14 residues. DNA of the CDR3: TGCGCCAGCAGCTTGGAAGAGGGAACCTACGAGCAGTACTTC. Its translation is CASSLEEGTYEQYF. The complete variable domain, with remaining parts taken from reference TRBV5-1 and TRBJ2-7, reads KAGVTQTPRYLIKTRGQQVTLSCSPISGHRSVSWYQQTPGQGLQFLFEYFSETQRNKGNFPGRFSGRQFSNSRSEMNVSTLELGDSALYLCASSLEEGTYEQYFGPGTRLTVT.

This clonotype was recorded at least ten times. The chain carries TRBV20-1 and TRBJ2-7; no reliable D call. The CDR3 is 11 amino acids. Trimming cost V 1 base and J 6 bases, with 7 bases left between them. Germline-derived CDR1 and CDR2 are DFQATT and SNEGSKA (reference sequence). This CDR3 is CSARAGAEQYF. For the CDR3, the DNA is TGCAGTGCTAGAGCAGGAGCCGAGCAGTACTTC.

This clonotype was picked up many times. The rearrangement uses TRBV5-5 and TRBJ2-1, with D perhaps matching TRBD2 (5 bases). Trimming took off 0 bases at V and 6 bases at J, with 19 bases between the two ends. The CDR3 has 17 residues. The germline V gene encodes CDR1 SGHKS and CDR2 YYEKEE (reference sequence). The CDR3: CASSLAALRVSSNEQFF. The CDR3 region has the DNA TGTGCCAGCAGCTTGGCCGCGTTGAGGGTCTCTTCCAATGAGCAGTTCTTC.

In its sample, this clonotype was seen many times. CDR3 coding DNA: TGTGCCAGCAGTCTTGAGAAGGAAAACTATGGCTACACCTTC. Its protein is CASSLEKENYGYTF. V and J are TRBV27 and TRBJ1-2; D not resolved. Germline loops: CDR1 MNHEY, CDR2 SMNVEV (reference sequence). The CDR3 sequence is 14 residues long. V lost 5 bases and J 2 bases, leaving 12 bases between the germline ends.

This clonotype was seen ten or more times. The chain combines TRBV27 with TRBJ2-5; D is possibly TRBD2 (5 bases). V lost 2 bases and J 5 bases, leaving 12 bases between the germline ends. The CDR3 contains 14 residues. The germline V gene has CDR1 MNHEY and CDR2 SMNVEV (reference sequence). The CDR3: CASSLNTGSETQYF. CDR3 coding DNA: TGTGCCAGCAGTTTAAACACTGGGAGTGAGACCCAGTACTTC.

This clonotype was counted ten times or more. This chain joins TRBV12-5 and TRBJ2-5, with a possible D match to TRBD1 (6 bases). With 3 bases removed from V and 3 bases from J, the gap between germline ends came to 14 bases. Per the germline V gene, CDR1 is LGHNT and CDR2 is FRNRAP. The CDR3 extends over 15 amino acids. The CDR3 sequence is CASGFARTAKETQYF. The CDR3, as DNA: TGTGCTAGTGGTTTCGCGCGGACAGCTAAAGAGACCCAGTACTTC.

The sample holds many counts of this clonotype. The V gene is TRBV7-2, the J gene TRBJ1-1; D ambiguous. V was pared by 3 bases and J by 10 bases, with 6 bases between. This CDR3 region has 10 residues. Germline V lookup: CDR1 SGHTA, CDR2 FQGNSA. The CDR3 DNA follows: TGTGCCAGCAGCTTGGAGGGAGCTTTCTTT. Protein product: CASSLEGAFF.

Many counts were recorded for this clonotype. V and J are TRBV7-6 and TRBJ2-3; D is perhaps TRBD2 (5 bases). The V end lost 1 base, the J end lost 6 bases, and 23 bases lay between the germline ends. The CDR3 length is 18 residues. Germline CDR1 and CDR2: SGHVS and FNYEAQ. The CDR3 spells CASSLDSPGSLKKDTQYF. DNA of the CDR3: TGTGCCAGCAGCTTAGATTCGCCGGGGTCACTCAAAAAGGATACGCAGTATTTT.

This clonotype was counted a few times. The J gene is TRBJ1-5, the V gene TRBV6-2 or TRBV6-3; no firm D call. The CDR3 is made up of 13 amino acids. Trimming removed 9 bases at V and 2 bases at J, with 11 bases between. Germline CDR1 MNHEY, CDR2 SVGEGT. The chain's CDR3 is CASHSEGNQPQHF. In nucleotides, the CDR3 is TGTGCCAGTCACAGCGAGGGCAATCAGCCCCAGCATTTT.

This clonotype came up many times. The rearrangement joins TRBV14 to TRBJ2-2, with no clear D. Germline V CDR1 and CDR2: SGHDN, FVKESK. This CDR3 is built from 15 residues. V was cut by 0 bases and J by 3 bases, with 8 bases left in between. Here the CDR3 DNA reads TGTGCCAGCAGCCAAGATATGTCGTACACCGGGGAGCTGTTTTTT. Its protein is CASSQDMSYTGELFF.

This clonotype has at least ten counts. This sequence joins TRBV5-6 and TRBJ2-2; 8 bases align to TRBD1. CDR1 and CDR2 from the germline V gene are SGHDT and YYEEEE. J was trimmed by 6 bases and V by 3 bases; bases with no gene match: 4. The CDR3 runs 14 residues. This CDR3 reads CASSSTGASGELFF. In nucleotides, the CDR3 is TGTGCCAGCAGCTCGACAGGGGCCTCCGGGGAGCTGTTTTTT.

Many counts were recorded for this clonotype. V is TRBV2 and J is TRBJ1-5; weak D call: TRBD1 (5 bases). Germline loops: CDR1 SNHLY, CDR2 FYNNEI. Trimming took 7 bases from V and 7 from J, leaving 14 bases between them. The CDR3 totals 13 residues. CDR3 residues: CASTWGEEQPQHF. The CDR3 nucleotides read TGTGCCAGCACGTGGGGGGAGGAGCAGCCCCAGCATTTT.

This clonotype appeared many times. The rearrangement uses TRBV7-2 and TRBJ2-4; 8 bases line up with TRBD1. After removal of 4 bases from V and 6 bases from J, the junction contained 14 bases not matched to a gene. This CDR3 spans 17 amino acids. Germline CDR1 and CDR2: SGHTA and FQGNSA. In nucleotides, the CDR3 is TGTGCCAGCAGCTCCAGGGGGCACAGGGAGTATACAAACATTCAGTACTTC. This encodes CASSSRGHREYTNIQYF.

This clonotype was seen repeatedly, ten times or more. CDR3 protein: CASSLVGSGNSPLHF. For the CDR3, the DNA is TGTGCCAGCAGCTTAGTCGGGAGTGGGAACTCACCCCTCCACTTT. V usage is TRBV7-8 and J usage is TRBJ1-6; D uncertain. V was trimmed by 1 base and J by 10 bases, leaving 14 bases between them. CDR1 and CDR2 (germline): SGHVS, FQNEAQ. The CDR3 spans 15 residues.

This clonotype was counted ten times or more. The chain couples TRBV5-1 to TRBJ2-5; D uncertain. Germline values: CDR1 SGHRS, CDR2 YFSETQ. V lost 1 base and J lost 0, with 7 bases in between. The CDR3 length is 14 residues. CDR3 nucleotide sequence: TGCGCCAGCAGCTTGATGTCAGACCAAGAGACCCAGTACTTC. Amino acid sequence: CASSLMSDQETQYF.